This TCR beta chain stems from a study of blood T cells in healthy people across ages. As concerns this clonotype: Its antigen is not identified.

Study observations and caveats: TCR beta diversity was tightly associated with the proportion of naive T cells.

Germline-derived CDR1 and CDR2 are DFQATT and SNEGSKA (reference sequence). Trimming shortened V by 3 bases and J by 0 bases, and 11 bases separated the two germline ends. The CDR3 totals 14 residues. Every participating donor contributed roughly 10 milliliters of peripheral blood through a draw. Together with a sample-barcoded 5' primer, a J-beta primer mix was included in a second PCR lasting about 7 to 11 cycles. TCRdb re-called the 5' RACE reads with MiXCR, one entry per CDR3 protein. The sample contains approximately 800,000 distinct CDR3 sequences, approximately 35% of which appear only once. Sequenced material: blood. The chain has TRBV20-1 and TRBJ1-1; D is unresolved. The TCR was taken from a young man in good health. CDR3 sequence: CSASLGLLNTEAFF. In DNA, the CDR3 is TGCAGTGCTAGTTTAGGACTGTTGAACACTGAAGCTTTCTTT.